Below, 3 T cell receptor beta chains from the same sample are listed, as sequenced in a study of read filtering for tumor transcriptome and immune sequencing. This library used about 400 ng RNA and molecular barcoded adaptors spanning alpha/delta and beta/gamma chains. MiXCR, run by TCRdb on the reads, gives a single entry per CDR3 protein. The data show more than 70,000 distinct CDR3 sequences, with roughly a fifth seen just once and over 10% held by the top ten. Sequencing was performed on a population of CD138-negative cells sorted from bone marrow. The receptors originated from a donor at least 40 years old with multiple myeloma.

The V gene is TRBV3-1, the J gene TRBJ2-5; D gene uncertain. Per the germline V gene, CDR1 is LGHDT and CDR2 is YNNKEL (reference sequence). The CDR3 has 13 residues. V shed 3 bases and J shed 13 bases, with 18 bases lying between them. The CDR3 region is CASSQTSSPRRYF. The CDR3 bases are TGTGCCAGCAGCCAGACTTCGAGCCCCCGCCGGTACTTC.

This clonotype was seen many times. The genes are TRBV10-3 and TRBJ2-5; D is undetermined. Germline V gene lookup returns CDR1 ENHRY and CDR2 SYGVKD. This CDR3 comprises 13 residues. The V and J ends lost 4 bases and 3 bases respectively, with 9 bases between them. The CDR3 loop is CAISGAAKETQYF. The CDR3 nucleotides are TGTGCCATCAGTGGCGCTGCTAAAGAGACCCAGTACTTC.

Comment on this clonotype: A much larger clone is a single base away; this may be a read error. The CDR3: CVSSLLGNSYEQYF. The CDR3 region has the DNA TGCGTCAGCAGCTTGTTGGGTAACTCCTACGAGCAGTACTTC. The chain has TRBV5-1 and TRBJ2-7, with D hard to call. CDR1 is SGHRS and CDR2 is YFSETQ in the germline V gene. CDR3 length: 14 residues.